This T cell receptor (beta chain) came from a study of shared clonotypes between healthy human individuals. The overall study: Per donor, CD8 memory used one plate, CD8 naive used two, CD4 memory used three and CD4 naive used three. Points from the study as a whole: The study drew on few donors, limiting represented genetic and exposure-history diversity. Naive subsets, compared against memory subsets, generally had larger estimated richness values.

Naivety among CD8 cells was defined by CD45RO negativity and positive CCR7 selection, thereby excluding terminally differentiated effector memory CD45RA+ cells. It was at deep level that the assay was run. Data came from immunoSEQ multiplex PCR; TCRdb stores just in-frame clones and leaves some out. Found here are millions of clones, roughly 91% of them singletons; the top ten hold more than 1.5%. This CDR3 is built from 15 residues. The V end lost 2 bases, the J end lost 10 bases, and 15 bases lay between the germline ends. The germline V gene encodes CDR1 LGHNA and CDR2 YSLEER. Concerning this clone itself: Its antigen is undetermined.

The specimen was naive CD8+ T cells from PBMCs. The chain couples TRBV4-3 to TRBJ1-6; no reliable D call. The sequence was collected from a man in his late teens or twenties in good health. Some clones in this sample may be carry-over from other donors' samples. The CDR3 nucleotides read TGCGCCAGCAGCCAACCGGGGAATACCAGGTCACCCCTCCACTTT. This translates into CASSQPGNTRSPLHF.